The TCR beta chain under discussion was sequenced for a study of cytomegalovirus exposure and HLA in healthy donors. In germline, CDR1 is LGHNA, CDR2 YSLEER. V was shortened by 0 bases and J by 4 bases, with 13 bases between the two germline ends. This CDR3 is built from 15 residues. Study-wide findings and caveats: Equally common other TCR beta chains were less clonally expanded than HLA-associated ones, a later analysis found. Many donors carried some public TCRs, although rarity characterized most TCR sequences.

60 Vbeta and 13 Jbeta primers were used in PCR. Some clones are missing from TCRdb's copy, which holds only in-frame ones; the method was immunoSEQ multiplex PCR. The sample shows roughly 140,000 clones, roughly 78% of them seen only once. In its sample, this clone was seen a few times. The antigen is undetermined. Sequencing was carried out using PBMCs. This receptor was identified in a middle-aged man in good health and CMV-seropositive. The chain links TRBV4-3 to TRBJ2-7, with D possibly TRBD2 on 5 matching bases. The CDR3 sequence is CASSQDRGFRYEQYF. CDR3 DNA sequence: TGCGCCAGCAGCCAAGATCGGGGATTCCGGTACGAGCAGTACTTC.